The rows below give T cell receptor beta chains drawn from one sample of a study of T cell changes during pregnancy in multiple sclerosis. The repertoire was sequenced with immunoSEQ multiplex PCR; TCRdb's copy has only in-frame clones and lacks some. The sample shows some 80,000 clones, nearly 95% of them seen only once. The sample here was peripheral blood, taken in the second trimester of pregnancy. The receptors originated from a female donor with multiple sclerosis, enrolled in a pregnancy study. CDR3s include the opening cysteine and the closing phenylalanine or tryptophan. The D gene is left open where the match is weak. Clone size is stated in some rows and not others, as once, few, many or a class when expanded.

14	TRBV2	NA	NA	TRBJ1-5	TGTGCCAGCAGTGAATCGGGGTTATTTCAGCCCCAGCATTTT	CASSESGLFQPQHF
16	TRBV7-2	TRBD2	once	TRBJ2-3	TGTGCCAGCAGCTTATCCCTAGCGGGAGTAACAGATACGCAGTATTTT	CASSLSLAGVTDTQYF
13	TRBV18	NA	NA	TRBJ1-1	TGTGCCAGCTCGAGGGCTGCGAACACTGAAGCTTTCTTT	CASSRAANTEAFF
13	TRBV6-6	NA	once	TRBJ1-1	TGTGCCAGCAGTCCCCGTCTGAACACTGAAGCTTTCTTT	CASSPRLNTEAFF
12	TRBV7-6	NA	NA	TRBJ2-5	TGTGCCAGCAGCTTATGGGCGGAGACCCAGTACTTC	CASSLWAETQYF
13	TRBV2	NA	NA	TRBJ2-2	TGTGCCCTGGGGGCTGCCAACACCGGGGAGCTGTTTTTT	CALGAANTGELFF
13	TRBV9	NA	once	TRBJ2-7	TGTGCCAGCAGCCCTACTACAAGTTACGAGCAGTACTTC	CASSPTTSYEQYF
12	TRBV25-1	TRBD1	once	TRBJ2-7	TGTGCCAGCAGGGACAGGGTCTACGAGCAGTACTTC	CASRDRVYEQYF
13	TRBV27	NA	NA	TRBJ2-1	TGTGCCAGCGGAACTAGTATTAGAGATGAGCAGTTCTTC	CASGTSIRDEQFF
15	TRBV5-6	TRBD2	NA	TRBJ2-1	TGTGCCAGCAGCTCCGGGACTAGCGGGAGACATGAGCAGTTCTTC	CASSSGTSGRHEQFF
15	TRBV14	NA	NA	TRBJ2-7	TGTGCCAGCAGCCCACGGACTATTGCGAACTACGAGCAGTACTTC	CASSPRTIANYEQYF
16	TRBV19	TRBD2	NA	TRBJ2-2	TGTGCCAGTAGTATAATAGCGGGACTTAACACCGGGGAGCTGTTTTTT	CASSIIAGLNTGELFF
12	TRBV5-1	NA	NA	TRBJ1-2	TGCGCCAGCAGCTTAGAGGGTCAGGGCTACACCTTC	CASSLEGQGYTF
13	TRBV5-8	TRBD2	NA	TRBJ2-7	TGTGCCAGCCAAAGACTAGCGGGAGTTCGGCAGTACTTC	CASQRLAGVRQYF
15	TRBV5-1	TRBD2	NA	TRBJ2-1	TGCGCCAGCAGCTTGGTCAGCGGGAGCTGGAATGAGCAGTTCTTC	CASSLVSGSWNEQFF
16	TRBV27	TRBD2	NA	TRBJ2-5	TGTGCCAGCAGTTTACTAGCGGGGGGCAGGAGAGAGACCCAGTACTTC	CASSLLAGGRRETQYF
15	TRBV30	TRBD1	few	TRBJ2-5	TGTGCCTGGAGTCCGACAGGGGGTGCACAAGAGACCCAGTACTTC	CAWSPTGGAQETQYF
11	TRBV6-4	NA	NA	TRBJ1-2	TGTGCCAGAAGGAGGTCTTATGGCTACACCTTC	CARRRSYGYTF
15	TRBV21-1	NA	NA	TRBJ2-7	TGTGCCAGCAGCATATCCTGGACAGGGGTTGACGAGCAGTACTTC	CASSISWTGVDEQYF
15	TRBV5-1	NA	NA	TRBJ2-5	TGCGCCAGCAGCTTGAGGGGGTTGGGTCAAGAGACCCAGTACTTC	CASSLRGLGQETQYF
12	TRBV6-5	NA	NA	TRBJ2-4	TGTGCCAGCACCAACCGGGGAAACATTCAGTACTTC	CASTNRGNIQYF
14	TRBV23-1	TRBD2	NA	TRBJ2-2	TGCGCCTTGGAGGGACTAGCCCTCGACGGGGAGCTGTTTTTT	CALEGLALDGELFF
15	TRBV9	TRBD1	NA	TRBJ2-5	TGTGCCAGCAGCCCCACCTTGGACAGGGAAGAGACCCAGTACTTC	CASSPTLDREETQYF
15	TRBV12-5	TRBD2	NA	TRBJ2-5	TGTGCTAGTGGGGGAGGACTAGCGGGAGGAGAGACCCAGTACTTC	CASGGGLAGGETQYF
15	TRBV5-1	TRBD2	NA	TRBJ2-2	TGCGCCAGCAGCTACGCGGGAGCGGACACCGGGGAGCTGTTTTTT	CASSYAGADTGELFF
14	TRBV10-3	NA	NA	TRBJ1-3	TGTGCCATCAGTGTAGAGGGAGGTGGAAACACCATATATTTT	CAISVEGGGNTIYF
13	TRBV23-1	TRBD1	NA	TRBJ2-4	TGCGCCAGCAGTCATCAGACAGGGAACATTCAGTACTTC	CASSHQTGNIQYF
17	TRBV7-8	TRBD2	NA	TRBJ2-1	TGTGCCAGCAGCTTTGGGACTAGCGCATTCTCCTACAATGAGCAGTTCTTC	CASSFGTSAFSYNEQFF
15	TRBV15	TRBD1	NA	TRBJ1-4	TGTGCCACCAGTAATCGACAGGGTTCTAATGAAAAACTGTTTTTT	CATSNRQGSNEKLFF
14	TRBV7-2	TRBD2	once	TRBJ2-7	TGTGCCAGCAGCTATGGACTAGCGGGAGGTGTGCAGTACTTC	CASSYGLAGGVQYF
14	TRBV7-8	NA	NA	TRBJ2-5	TGTGCCAGCAGCCACCGACAGATGCAAGAGACCCAGTACTTC	CASSHRQMQETQYF
16	TRBV7-2	TRBD2	NA	TRBJ2-1	TGTGCCAGCAGCTTGACCAGCGGGAGGGCCATCGATGAGCAGTTCTTC	CASSLTSGRAIDEQFF
14	TRBV6-1	TRBD2	NA	TRBJ2-2	TGTGCCAGCAGCGGGGGGACTGCCACCGGGGAGCTGTTTTTT	CASSGGTATGELFF
14	TRBV7-6	NA	NA	TRBJ2-2	TGTGCCAGCAGCTTTCGACGAGGGACCGGGGAGCTGTTTTTT	CASSFRRGTGELFF
13	TRBV30	NA	NA	TRBJ2-3	TGTGCCTGGAGCCCTACGAGCACAGATACGCAGTATTTT	CAWSPTSTDTQYF
15	TRBV11-2	NA	NA	TRBJ1-3	TGTGCCAGCAGCCAGGGGACCCGCTCTGGAAACACCATATATTTT	CASSQGTRSGNTIYF
17	TRBV5-1	TRBD2	NA	TRBJ2-3	TGCGCCAGCAGCTTGGCCTTTGGCGGGAGAAGCACAGATACGCAGTATTTT	CASSLAFGGRSTDTQYF
16	TRBV7-8	TRBD1	NA	TRBJ1-3	TGTGCCAGCAGCTTAGATGGCAGGGGGCCAGGAAACACCATATATTTT	CASSLDGRGPGNTIYF
11	TRBV5-4	NA	NA	TRBJ2-3	TGTGCCAGCAGCTCAGGACTGCAGGAGTATTTT	CASSSGLQEYF
18	TRBV7-8	NA	NA	TRBJ2-3	TGTGCCAGCAGCTTAGGCAGACTGAGACCCCTTACCACAGATACGCAGTATTTT	CASSLGRLRPLTTDTQYF
13	TRBV7-9	NA	NA	TRBJ1-1	TGTGCCAGCAGCGGGGGAGGTAACACTGAAGCTTTCTTT	CASSGGGNTEAFF
13	TRBV5-4	NA	NA	TRBJ1-2	TGTGCCAGCAGCTTGGGCCAGTATAATGGCTACACCTTC	CASSLGQYNGYTF
16	TRBV5-4	TRBD2	NA	TRBJ2-5	TGTGCCAGCAGCCCTGGGACTAGCGCTAACAAAGAGACCCAGTACTTC	CASSPGTSANKETQYF
15	TRBV4-1	TRBD1	NA	TRBJ1-2	TGCGCCAGCAGCCATCTCCCACAGGGGAACTATGGCTACACCTTC	CASSHLPQGNYGYTF
14	TRBV19	TRBD1	NA	TRBJ2-7	TGTGCCAGTAGTGGGATGGACAGGGGCGGCGAGCAGTACTTC	CASSGMDRGGEQYF
16	TRBV13	TRBD1	NA	TRBJ1-2	TGTGCCAGCAGCTTAACGGGCCGGGACAGCAACTATGGCTACACCTTC	CASSLTGRDSNYGYTF
14	TRBV6-1	NA	NA	TRBJ2-1	TGTGCCAGCAGTGAAGTTGGCACCCACAATGAGCAGTTCTTC	CASSEVGTHNEQFF
13	TRBV5-1	NA	NA	TRBJ1-2	TGCGCCAGCAGCTTGGACCCAGAATATGGCTACACCTTC	CASSLDPEYGYTF
13	TRBV30	TRBD1	NA	TRBJ2-5	TGTGCCTGGAGTATTAACAGGGGGGAGACCCAGTACTTC	CAWSINRGETQYF
16	TRBV5-1	TRBD2	NA	TRBJ2-7	TGCGCCAGCAGCCCATCGGGACTAGCGGAGCCCTACGAGCAGTACTTC	CASSPSGLAEPYEQYF
11	TRBV28	NA	NA	TRBJ1-5	TGTGCCAGCAGGTCTGATCAGCCCCAGCATTTT	CASRSDQPQHF
15	TRBV30	NA	NA	TRBJ2-1	TGTGCCTGGAGGTGGGGGCGGGAGCATACGAATGAGCAGTTCTTC	CAWRWGREHTNEQFF
13	TRBV28	TRBD1	NA	TRBJ1-5	TGTGCCAGCAGAGGGACAGACAATCAGCCCCAGCATTTT	CASRGTDNQPQHF
15	TRBV19	NA	NA	TRBJ1-1	TGTGCCAGTAGTATCGGATCGGGGGGTCACACTGAAGCTTTCTTT	CASSIGSGGHTEAFF
14	TRBV7-2	NA	NA	TRBJ1-1	TGTGCCAGCAGCTTAGAGACAATCAACACTGAAGCTTTCTTT	CASSLETINTEAFF
14	TRBV5-4	TRBD1	NA	TRBJ2-2	TGTGCCAGCAGCTTAGACAGGGTCACCGGGGAGCTGTTTTTT	CASSLDRVTGELFF
16	TRBV19	TRBD2	NA	TRBJ2-1	TGTGCCAGTAGTATAGTCGCGGGAGTGGTCAACAATGAGCAGTTCTTC	CASSIVAGVVNNEQFF
15	TRBV10-3	NA	NA	TRBJ2-3	TGTGCCATCAGTGAGTCCCAGGATGGCACGGATACGCAGTATTTT	CAISESQDGTDTQYF